This note documents a single T cell receptor (beta chain) sequence. This record comes from a study of blood T cell repertoires in COVID-19. About the research overall: From the United States, Italy and Spain came samples of acute and convalescent COVID-19. T cells, B-cell-depleted T cells, or PBMCs provided the cDNA or gDNA that served as material.

Germline CDR1 reads MNHEY; CDR2 reads SMNVEV (reference sequence). Trimming stripped 3 bases from V and 5 bases from J, with 11 bases between. The CDR3 runs to 14 residues. In the authors' methods: Reference gene primers were amplified, and this amplification served to estimate nucleated cell counts. The protocol was immunoSEQ multiplex PCR, while the TCRdb copy is restricted to in-frame clones and leaves out a portion. V and J calls and clone size are copied from that table; D and trimming were computed from the DNA. In the table there are about 340,000 clones, 75% to 90% of which are singletons. The Seattle patients, enrolled during active infection, were followed longitudinally.

The sequence was obtained from a woman in her sixties with COVID-19, enrolled during active disease. The specimen sequenced was peripheral blood. The rearrangement uses TRBV27 and TRBJ1-5; D is unclear. The CDR3 spells CASSLREAHQPQHF. Written as DNA, the CDR3 is TGTGCCAGCAGTTTGCGGGAAGCCCATCAGCCCCAGCATTTT.